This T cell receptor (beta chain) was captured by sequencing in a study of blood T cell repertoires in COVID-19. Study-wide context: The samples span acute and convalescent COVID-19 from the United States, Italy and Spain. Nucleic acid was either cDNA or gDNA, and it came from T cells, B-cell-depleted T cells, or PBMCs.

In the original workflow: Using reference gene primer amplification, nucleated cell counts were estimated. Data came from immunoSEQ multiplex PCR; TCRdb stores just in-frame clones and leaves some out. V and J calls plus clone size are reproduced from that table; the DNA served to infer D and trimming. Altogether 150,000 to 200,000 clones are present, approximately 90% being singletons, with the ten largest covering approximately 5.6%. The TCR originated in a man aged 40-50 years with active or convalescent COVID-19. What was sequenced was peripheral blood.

This CDR3 reads CASSWATSGNTGELFF. The CDR3 bases are TGTGCCAGCAGTTGGGCGACTAGCGGCAACACCGGGGAGCTGTTTTTT. This chain connects TRBV28 to TRBJ2-2, with 9 bases aligning to TRBD2. Looked up from germline, CDR1 is MDHEN and CDR2 is SYDVKM. This CDR3 has 16 amino acids. V trimming: 4 bases; J trimming: 2 bases; junction bases outside the gene matches: 5.